This TCR beta chain comes out of a study of T cell changes during pregnancy in multiple sclerosis (dated by TCRdb to the late 2010s). For the study in its entirety: The study looked at changes in the T cell repertoire across pregnancy in women with multiple sclerosis.

Library generation was performed with the immunoSEQ multiplex PCR assay. This immuneACCESS table, as held by TCRdb, lists in-frame sequences with V and J called but not all clones. Of the missing ones, under half trace to an unresolved V gene in checked studies; the others have no known cause. In all, the sample holds about 47,000 clones, and 80% to 90% of those were seen once. The leading ten clones occupy around 7.9% of the sample. The CDR3 holds 16 amino acids from the cysteine to the phenylalanine. Solely the CDR3 DNA is kept, with 48 bases framed from the first base. The germline V gene provides CDR1 SGHVS and CDR2 FQNEAQ. Cut back by 4 bases and 4 bases, the V and J ends lie 14 bases apart. As to this clone: Its antigen is unknown. Per-nucleotide qualities are absent, and no much larger clonotype sits a single base away.

The source was CD8+ T cells from peripheral blood mononuclear cells, collected in the second trimester of pregnancy. The TCR comes from a female donor with multiple sclerosis, enrolled in a pregnancy study. This chain joins TRBV7-8 to TRBJ2-6; too little of a D gene remains to name it. The base sequence is TGTGCCAGCAGCTCAGACCAGGTGGTAGGGGCCAACGTCCTGACTTTC. This encodes CASSSDQVVGANVLTF.